This TCR beta chain was sequenced in a study of a mutant IDH1 vaccine in newly diagnosed glioma. Across the study: Sex distribution of treated patients was approximately 60% male and roughly 38% female; mean age was around 40 years. Patients arrived already treated with radiotherapy, temozolomide, or both, most having had both.

Profiled with immunoSEQ multiplex PCR; TCRdb holds only in-frame clones, not every one. The data hold roughly 26,000 clones, with roughly 85% observed a single time. Regarding this clone: Its matching antigen is unknown.

The germline V and J ends were trimmed by 5 bases and 1 base, with 12 bases remaining between them. The CDR3 is 15 residues long. Per the germline V gene, CDR1 is MNHNS and CDR2 is SASEGT. Stated time point: week 35, safety follow-up. What each vaccine dose contained was 300 ug of mutant IDH1 20-mer peptide, accompanied by topical imiquimod. There were new WHO grade 3 or 4 astrocytomas in the donors, and these were IDH1-mutant and ATRX-lost. The receptor's source is a man aged 25-45 years with glioma. The specimen comprised PBMCs, sampled from a glioma patient whose treatment included an IDH1 peptide vaccine. The chain combines TRBV6-1 with TRBJ1-5; the D gene is possibly TRBD1 (6 bases). CDR3 nucleotide sequence: TGTGCCAGCAGTCCACCGGGACAAAGCAATCAGCCCCAGCATTTT. Translated, it gives CASSPPGQSNQPQHF.